Listed here are 8 T cell receptor beta chains from one sample, sequenced in a study of cytomegalovirus exposure and HLA in healthy donors. Researchers ran the PCR with 60 Vbeta and 13 Jbeta primers. Here immunoSEQ multiplex PCR was the method, and the copy in TCRdb shows in-frame clones only, minus some. The data show under 150,000 clones, approximately 84% seen once. Sequenced material: PBMCs. Receptors were obtained from a middle-aged woman in good health and CMV-seronegative.

This clone appeared a single time. The chain recombines TRBV30 with TRBJ2-2; D ambiguous. CDR1 and CDR2 (germline): GTSNPN, SVGIG (reference sequence). The CDR3 runs 14 residues. V gave up 0 bases and J gave up 7 bases, with 12 bases separating them. The CDR3 sequence is CAWSVTPGIGELFF. The CDR3 DNA is TGTGCCTGGAGTGTAACCCCGGGTATCGGGGAGCTGTTTTTT.

This clone was counted a few times. The CDR3: CASSPQTSFNEKLFF. Written as DNA, the CDR3 is TGTGCCAGCAGCCCACAGACCAGCTTCAATGAAAAACTGTTTTTT. V gene TRBV7-9 combines with J gene TRBJ1-4; no clear D. The V and J ends lost 5 bases and 5 bases respectively, with 15 bases between them. The CDR3 consists of 15 residues. Germline values: CDR1 SEHNR, CDR2 FQNEAQ (reference sequence).

The chain couples TRBV18 to TRBJ2-7; the match to TRBD1 covers 8 bases. CDR1 KGHSH and CDR2 LQKENI come from the germline V gene. This CDR3 comprises 15 residues. J gave up 0 bases and V 4 bases, and 5 bases lay outside the gene matches. The chain's CDR3 is CASSLGQGGSYEQYF. CDR3 in DNA: TGTGCCAGCTCACTTGGACAGGGTGGCTCCTACGAGCAGTACTTC.

The chain recombines TRBV4-2 with TRBJ1-5; perhaps TRBD1 as D (6 bases). Looked up from germline, CDR1 is LGHNA and CDR2 is YNFKEQ. This CDR3 is built from 15 residues. V lost 1 base and J 7 bases, leaving 14 bases between the germline ends. For the CDR3, the DNA is TGTGCCAGCAGCCAAGGTCCAGGGGCCGGCCAGCCCCAGCATTTT. Amino acid sequence: CASSQGPGAGQPQHF.

The rearrangement uses TRBV5-1 and TRBJ1-5; 12 bases are shared with TRBD1. The V gene end was trimmed by 4 bases and the J gene end by 5 bases; junction bases not matched to a gene: 4. The CDR3 totals 15 residues. Germline values: CDR1 SGHRS, CDR2 YFSETQ. The CDR3 DNA reads TGCGCCAGCAGCCCAGGGACAGGGGGCTATCAGCCCCAGCATTTT. It codes for CASSPGTGGYQPQHF.

This clone was observed once. The chain is built from TRBV10-1 and TRBJ2-5; 7 bases line up with TRBD2. The CDR3 contains 16 residues. CDR1 and CDR2 (germline): WNHNN, SYGVQD (reference sequence). V was pared by 4 bases and J by 1 base, with 9 bases of the junction left unmatched. The CDR3 reads CASSGRTSGGQETQYF. The CDR3 DNA sequence: TGCGCCAGCAGTGGGCGGACTAGTGGGGGCCAAGAGACCCAGTACTTC.

The chain couples TRBV9 to TRBJ2-1, with 7 bases matching TRBD2. Germline CDR1 reads SGDLS; CDR2 reads YYNGEE. This CDR3 is built from 18 residues. V gave up 0 bases and J gave up 1 base; unmatched junction bases: 10. CDR3 bases: TGTGCCAGCAGCGTAGGAGCCGGTGACGGGGGGTCCTACAATGAGCAGTTCTTC. Translating gives CASSVGAGDGGSYNEQFF.

This clone was detected once. The chain couples TRBV10-1 to TRBJ2-5, with D possibly matching TRBD1 (6 bases). The CDR3 spans 13 residues. V lost 2 bases and J 5 bases, leaving 9 bases between the germline ends. Germline values: CDR1 WNHNN, CDR2 SYGVQD (reference sequence). In DNA, the CDR3 is TGCGCCAGCAGTGAGGGGGGCCGTGAGACCCAGTACTTC. Translation gives CASSEGGRETQYF.